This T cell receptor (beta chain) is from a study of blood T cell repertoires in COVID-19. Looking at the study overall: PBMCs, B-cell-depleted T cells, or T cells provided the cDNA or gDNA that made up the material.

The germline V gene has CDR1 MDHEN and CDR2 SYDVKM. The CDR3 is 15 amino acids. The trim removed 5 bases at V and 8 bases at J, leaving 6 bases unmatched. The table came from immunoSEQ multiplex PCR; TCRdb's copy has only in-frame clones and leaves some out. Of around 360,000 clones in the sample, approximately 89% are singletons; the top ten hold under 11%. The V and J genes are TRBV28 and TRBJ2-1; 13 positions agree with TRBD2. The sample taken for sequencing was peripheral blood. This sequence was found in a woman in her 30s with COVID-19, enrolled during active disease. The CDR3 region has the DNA TGTGCCAGCAGTGCCGGACTAGCGGGAGTAGATGAGCAGTTCTTC. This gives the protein CASSAGLAGVDEQFF.